The sequence of this T cell receptor (beta chain) was determined in a study of T-cell memory formation after mild COVID-19. This clonotype was observed a handful of times. The CDR3 spans 15 residues. The germline V gene has CDR1 SGHTA and CDR2 FQGTGA. V dropped 1 base and J dropped 3 bases, with 13 bases sitting between them. TCRalpha and TCRbeta libraries used 5'RACE with constant-segment primers and UMIs. In TCRdb, the 5' RACE reads were re-called with MiXCR into one record per CDR3 protein. This table has 150,000 to 200,000 distinct CDR3 sequences, under 20% appearing once. Sequencing was performed on PBMCs or a T cell subset sorted from them (not recorded which). This clonotype originated in an adult woman who had mild COVID-19 (a few samples of this study predate the infection). Cell type and time point are not known. The chain has TRBV7-3 and TRBJ2-7; tentatively, D is TRBD2 (5 bases). The DNA for the CDR3 is TGTGCCAGCAGCTTAAGTAGCGTTAACAACTACGAGCAGTACTTC. Protein sequence: CASSLSSVNNYEQYF.